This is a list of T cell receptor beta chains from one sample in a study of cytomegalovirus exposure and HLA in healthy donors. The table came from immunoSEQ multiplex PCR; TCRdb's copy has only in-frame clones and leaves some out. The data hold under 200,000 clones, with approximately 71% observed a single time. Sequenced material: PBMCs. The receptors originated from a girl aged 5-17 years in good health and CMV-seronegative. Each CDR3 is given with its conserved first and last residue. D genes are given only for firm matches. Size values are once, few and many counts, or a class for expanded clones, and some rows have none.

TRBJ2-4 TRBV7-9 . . TGTGCCAGCAGCTTTCGTCAGGAGGGGTCGGCAAACATTCAGTACTTC CASSFRQEGSANIQYF
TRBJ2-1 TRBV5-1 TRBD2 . TGCGCCAGCAGCTTACGGACTAGGGTGGTCTACAATGAGCAGTTCTTC CASSLRTRVVYNEQFF
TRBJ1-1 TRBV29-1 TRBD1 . TGCAGCGGTACGTTGAAGATGTCCCTCGTGGCAGGGGGCGAAACTGAAGCTTTCTTT CSGTLKMSLVAGGETEAFF
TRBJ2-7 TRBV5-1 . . TGCGCCAGCAGCTTGGACAGCGAGCAGTACTTC CASSLDSEQYF
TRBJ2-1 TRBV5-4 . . TGTGCCAGCAGCTTCCCCATTAGCTCCTACAATGAGCAGTTCTTC CASSFPISSYNEQFF
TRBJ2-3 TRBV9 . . TGTGCCAGCAGCGTAGCGGGAGATACGCAGTATTTT CASSVAGDTQYF
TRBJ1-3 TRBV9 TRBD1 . TGTGCCAGCAGCTCCGGGACAGGGGAGATGGGAAACACCATATATTTT CASSSGTGEMGNTIYF
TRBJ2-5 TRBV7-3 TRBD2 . TGTGCCAGCAGCTTATCCGGGACTAGCGCCCTGGAGACCCAGTACTTC CASSLSGTSALETQYF
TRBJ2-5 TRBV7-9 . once TGTGCCAGCAGCCCCAGGGTGCAGACCCAGTACTTC CASSPRVQTQYF
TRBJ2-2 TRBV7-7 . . TGTGCCAGCAGCCTAAGAACCGGGGAGCTGTTTTTT CASSLRTGELFF
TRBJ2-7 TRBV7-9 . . TGTGCCAGCAGCCCCTGGGGTAGGGGGTTGGCCTACGAGCAGTACTTC CASSPWGRGLAYEQYF
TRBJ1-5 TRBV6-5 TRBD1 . TGTGCCAGCAGAGGGGGCGTAGATCAGCCCCAGCATTTT CASRGGVDQPQHF
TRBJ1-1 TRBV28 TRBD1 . TGTGCCAGCAGGATACCGGGACAGATGAACACTGAAGCTTTCTTT CASRIPGQMNTEAFF
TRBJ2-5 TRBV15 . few TGTGCCACCTCGCAGGCCGCGAATCAAGAGACCCAGTACTTC CATSQAANQETQYF
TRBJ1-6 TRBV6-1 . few TGTGCCAGCAGTGAAGCGGGAGCAGGAGGTAATAATTCACCCCTCCACTTT CASSEAGAGGNNSPLHF
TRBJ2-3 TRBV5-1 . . TGCGCCAGCAGTGGCAACACAGATACGCAGTATTTT CASSGNTDTQYF
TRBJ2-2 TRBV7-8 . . TGTGCCAGCAGCTCTGAGGCACTCTCCGGGGAGCTGTTTTTT CASSSEALSGELFF
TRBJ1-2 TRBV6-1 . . TGTGCCAGCAGTCCTGGGGGGGAAGGGGGCTACACCTTC CASSPGGEGGYTF
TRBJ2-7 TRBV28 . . TGTGCCAGCAGCCAAAGTGGGGGGGCCGTCGACGAGCAGTACTTC CASSQSGGAVDEQYF
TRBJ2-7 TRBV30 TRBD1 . TGTGCCTGGAGTTTCGGACAGGGCTACGAGCAGTACTTC CAWSFGQGYEQYF
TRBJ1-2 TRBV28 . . TGTGCCAGCAGGCTGGCGGGGGGGGACCGGGGCTACACCTTC CASRLAGGDRGYTF
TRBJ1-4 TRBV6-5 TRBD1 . TGTGCCAGCAGACCCGGGACAGGGCTGGTTGAAAAACTGTTTTTT CASRPGTGLVEKLFF
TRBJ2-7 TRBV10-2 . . TGCGCCAGCAGTATAGCAGACGAGCAGTACTTC CASSIADEQYF